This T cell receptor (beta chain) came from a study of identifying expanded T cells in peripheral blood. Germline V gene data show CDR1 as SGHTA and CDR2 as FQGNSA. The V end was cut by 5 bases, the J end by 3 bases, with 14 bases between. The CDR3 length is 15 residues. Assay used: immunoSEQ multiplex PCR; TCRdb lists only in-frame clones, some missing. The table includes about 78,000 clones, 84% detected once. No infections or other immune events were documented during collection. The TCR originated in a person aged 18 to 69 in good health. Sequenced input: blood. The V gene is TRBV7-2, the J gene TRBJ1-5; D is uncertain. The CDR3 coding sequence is TGTGCCAGCAGCCCCCAGGCAGGCTTCAATCAGCCCCAGCATTTT. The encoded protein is CASSPQAGFNQPQHF.